What follows are 29 T cell receptor beta chains derived from one specimen sequenced in a study of CD8+CD57+ T cells in acquired aplastic anemia. TCR beta VDJ and CDR3 profiles were obtained from a genomic DNA template. TCRdb redid the calling of the reads with MiXCR, one entry per CDR3 protein. Of more than 150,000 distinct CDR3 sequences listed, about three fifths were seen once; the top ten hold just over 45%. Sample: sorted CD4+, CD8+, or CD8+CD57+ T cells (not recorded which) from PBMCs. The receptors originated from a human donor with severe aplastic anemia or a healthy control (not recorded which).

A few counts support this clonotype. The V and J genes are TRBV20-1 and TRBJ1-2; D unresolved. V was shortened by 6 bases and J by 0 bases, with 17 bases between the two germline ends. The CDR3 is made up of 15 amino acids. Germline CDR1 reads DFQATT; CDR2 reads SNEGSKA (reference sequence). CDR3 region: CSARRVGSANYGYTF. In nucleotides, the CDR3 is TGCAGTGCCCGAAGGGTGGGCTCAGCTAACTATGGCTACACCTTC.

This chain links TRBV7-3 with TRBJ2-7; TRBD2 matches at 13 bases. With the DNA end fitting TRBJ2-5 better, the J assignment may be wrong. The CDR3 extends over 16 amino acids. Germline assignment: CDR1 SGHTA and CDR2 FQGTGA. Here the CDR3 reads CASSAGTSGTWETQYF. As DNA, the CDR3 is TGTGCCAGCAGCGCTGGGACTAGCGGGACTTGGGAGACCCAGTACTTC.

The chain recombines TRBV20-1 with TRBJ2-3, with TRBD2 matching over 14 bases. CDR1 is DFQATT, CDR2 SNEGSKA, per germline (reference sequence). The V segment lost 3 bases and the J segment 6 bases; nucleotides outside the gene matches: 5. The CDR3 covers 15 residues. CDR3 DNA: TGCAGTGCTAGGTCGACTAGCGGGAGGGATGATACGCAGTATTTT. This translates into CSARSTSGRDDTQYF.

The chain recombines TRBV29-1 with TRBJ2-2, with TRBD2 matching 11 bases. V lost 4 bases and J lost 0; bases outside the gene matches: 4. The CDR3 has 16 amino acids. The germline V gene encodes CDR1 SQVTM and CDR2 ANQGSEA. The CDR3 coding sequence is TGCAGCGTTGCCGGGACTAGCGGTACGAACACCGGGGAGCTGTTTTTT. Translation gives CSVAGTSGTNTGELFF.

This clonotype was counted many times. The chain couples TRBV6-5 to TRBJ1-5; maybe TRBD1 (6 bases). V was trimmed by 5 bases and J by 2 bases, leaving 10 bases between them. The CDR3 has 14 residues. Germline loops: CDR1 MNHEY, CDR2 SVGAGI. The CDR3 reads CASSPWTGNQPQHF. The CDR3 bases are TGTGCCAGCAGTCCCTGGACAGGCAATCAGCCCCAGCATTTT.

This clonotype was seen repeatedly, ten times or more. V gene TRBV20-1 combines with J gene TRBJ1-1, with 7 bases lining up with TRBD1. This CDR3 has 12 residues. With 2 bases clipped from V and 3 bases from J, the junction kept 0 bases outside the gene matches. Germline lookup yields CDR1 DFQATT and CDR2 SNEGSKA (reference sequence). DNA for the CDR3: TGCAGTGCTAGAACAGGGGACACTGAAGCTTTCTTT. Its translation: CSARTGDTEAFF.

The rearrangement uses TRBV2 and TRBJ2-4; D may be TRBD1 (5 bases). Between the trimmed V and J ends, which lost 7 bases and 4 bases, there was a span of 14 bases. Germline V lookup: CDR1 SNHLY, CDR2 FYNNEI. This CDR3 is built from 14 residues. CDR3 nucleotide sequence: TGTGCCAGCAACCAGGGCACGGCGAAAAACATTCAGTACTTC. This translates into CASNQGTAKNIQYF.

The chain links TRBV20-1 to TRBJ1-5; D gene unclear. With 2 bases removed from V and 9 bases from J, the gap between germline ends came to 14 bases. Germline CDR1 and CDR2: DFQATT and SNEGSKA (reference sequence). The CDR3 is made up of 13 amino acids. The CDR3 nucleotides read TGCAGTGCTAGAATCGGGGTAATGGGGCCCCAGCATTTT. It translates to CSARIGVMGPQHF.

V is TRBV2 and J is TRBJ1-6; TRBD1 matches at 7 bases. CDR3 length equals 14 residues. Germline V gives CDR1 SNHLY, CDR2 FYNNEI. Losses at the gene ends were 8 bases for V and 9 bases for J; bases not matched to a gene: 10. The CDR3 spells CASGGQTRTSPLHF. The CDR3 nucleotides read TGTGCCAGCGGGGGACAGACGCGTACTTCACCCCTCCACTTT.

This chain links TRBV5-1 with TRBJ2-3, with 7 bases matching TRBD1. The CDR3 is made up of 14 amino acids. Germline CDR1 SGHRS, CDR2 YFSETQ. V lost 3 bases to trimming and J lost 0 bases; unmatched junction nucleotides: 1. CDR3 nucleotide sequence: TGCGCCAGCAGCTCGGGACAGAGCACAGATACGCAGTATTTT. It yields the protein CASSSGQSTDTQYF.

The chain joins TRBV29-1 to TRBJ1-1; maybe TRBD1 (6 bases). The CDR3 spans 12 residues. Per germline, CDR1 SQVTM and CDR2 ANQGSEA. Trimming removed 8 bases from V and 1 base from J, with 11 bases in between. The CDR3 sequence is CSSGHANTEAFF. CDR3 sequence (DNA): TGCAGCTCGGGACACGCGAACACTGAAGCTTTCTTT.

This clonotype came up a few times. The chain has TRBV27 and TRBJ1-1; D remains unclear. Germline assignment: CDR1 MNHEY and CDR2 SMNVEV (reference sequence). Deletions cut 5 bases from V and 0 bases from J, with 16 bases between. This CDR3 contains 16 residues. CDR3 loop: CASSPSAGDMNTEAFF. In DNA, the CDR3 is TGTGCCAGCAGTCCCTCGGCAGGTGATATGAACACTGAAGCTTTCTTT.

This rearrangement joins TRBV7-9 to TRBJ1-1, with D possibly being TRBD1 (6 bases). The CDR3 spans 16 residues. Germline V CDR1 and CDR2: SEHNR, FQNEAQ (reference sequence). The V and J ends lost 3 bases and 4 bases respectively, with 18 bases between them. CDR3 DNA sequence: TGTGCCAGCAGCTTCACACTCCAGGGGCTTGGCACTGAAGCTTTCTTT. Its translation: CASSFTLQGLGTEAFF. Full variable domain (remainder filled in from reference TRBV7-9 and TRBJ1-1): DTGVSQNPRHKITKRGQNVTFRCDPISEHNRLYWYRQTLGQGPEFLTYFQNEAQLEKSRLLSDRFSAERPKGSFSTLEIQRTEQGDSAMYLCASSFTLQGLGTEAFFGQGTRLTVV.

The chain combines TRBV7-9 with TRBJ2-6, with D perhaps matching TRBD1 (6 bases). V lost 5 bases and J lost 2, with 13 bases in between. The germline V gene has CDR1 SEHNR and CDR2 FQNEAQ (reference sequence). The CDR3 loop spans 16 amino acids. DNA for the CDR3: TGTGCCAGCAGCCAAAGGGACATTCCTGGGGCCAACGTCCTGACTTTC. Translated, it gives CASSQRDIPGANVLTF. Looking up the rest from reference TRBV7-9 and TRBJ2-6 gives the full variable domain: DTGVSQNPRHKITKRGQNVTFRCDPISEHNRLYWYRQTLGQGPEFLTYFQNEAQLEKSRLLSDRFSAERPKGSFSTLEIQRTEQGDSAMYLCASSQRDIPGANVLTFGAGSRLTVL.

This clonotype was detected only once. This chain joins TRBV7-9 and TRBJ1-5, with 7 nucleotides matching TRBD1. Trimming at V came to 4 bases and at J to 3 bases, leaving 12 bases not matched to a gene. Germline V gene sequence: CDR1 SEHNR, CDR2 FQNEAQ (reference sequence). This CDR3 has 17 amino acids. Here the CDR3 reads CASSWKGSGTVNQPQHF. CDR3 DNA: TGTGCCAGCAGCTGGAAGGGAAGCGGGACAGTCAATCAGCCCCAGCATTTT.

This clonotype was seen repeatedly, ten times or more. An end of the junction does not agree with germline; a read error may underlie this. The chain couples TRBV7-7 to TRBJ2-3, with D possibly being TRBD1 (5 bases). Per the germline V gene, CDR1 is SSHAT and CDR2 is FNYEAQ (reference sequence). The length of the CDR3 is 19 residues. This CDR3 reads CASSLGTPLNRFHTDTQYF. The CDR3 coding sequence is TGTGCTAGCAGCTTAGGAACCCCCTTAAACAGGTTTCACACAGATACGCAGTATTTT.

The gene calls are TRBV19 and TRBJ1-6; D is perhaps TRBD1 (5 bases). Germline V gene data show CDR1 as LNHDA and CDR2 as SQIVND (reference sequence). V was trimmed by 4 bases and J by 8 bases, leaving 12 bases between them. This CDR3 contains 14 residues. The CDR3, as DNA: TGTGCCAGTAGTACCCCAGTAGGGGATTCACCCCTCCACTTT. Protein: CASSTPVGDSPLHF.

This clonotype was seen at least ten times. The chain is built from TRBV9 and TRBJ1-5; D uncertain. In germline, CDR1 is SGDLS, CDR2 YYNGEE. This CDR3 spans 13 amino acids. V shed 7 bases and J shed 3 bases, with 11 bases lying between them. CDR3 DNA sequence: TGTGCCAGCCCCCGGGTCTTCAATCAGCCCCAGCATTTT. Its translation: CASPRVFNQPQHF. The variable domain in full, with the rest retrieved from reference TRBV9 and TRBJ1-5, is DSGVTQTPKHLITATGQRVTLRCSPRSGDLSVYWYQQSLDQGLQFLIQYYNGEERAKGNILERFSAQQFPDLHSELNLSSLELGDSALYFCASPRVFNQPQHFGDGTRLSIL.

This clonotype was counted at least ten times. The rearrangement joins TRBV4-3 to TRBJ2-7, with TRBD1 matching 8 bases. V lost 0 bases and J lost 5; bases outside the gene matches: 6. The germline V gene has CDR1 LGHNA and CDR2 YSLEER. The length of the CDR3 is 15 residues. The CDR3 protein is CASSQDRSGGNEQYF. CDR3 sequence (DNA): TGCGCCAGCAGCCAAGATCGGTCAGGGGGCAACGAGCAGTACTTC.

The gene calls are TRBV10-3 and TRBJ2-1, with 7 bases fitting TRBD1. The trim removed 7 bases at V and 8 bases at J, leaving 8 bases unmatched. Germline V lookup: CDR1 ENHRY, CDR2 SYGVKD. The length of the CDR3 is 13 residues. The CDR3 nucleotides are TGTGCCATCACAATCAAACAGGGGTATGAGCAGTTCTTC. The encoded protein is CAITIKQGYEQFF.

The sample holds many counts of this clonotype. The chain uses TRBV3-1 and TRBJ2-5, with 11 bases identical to TRBD2. The length of the CDR3 is 17 residues. The germline V gene has CDR1 LGHDT and CDR2 YNNKEL (reference sequence). Losses at the gene ends were 0 bases for V and 5 bases for J; bases not matched to a gene: 8. In DNA form, the CDR3 reads TGTGCCAGCAGCCAAGATTTAGCGGGGGGGCGAGGTGAGACCCAGTACTTC. Amino acids: CASSQDLAGGRGETQYF.

J is TRBJ2-3 and V is TRBV10-2; D possibly matches TRBD1 or TRBD2 (5 bases each). Between the trimmed V and J ends, which lost 2 bases and 6 bases, there was a span of 6 bases. The CDR3 contains 12 residues. CDR1 and CDR2 (germline): WSHSY, SAAADI. In DNA, the CDR3 is TGCGCCAGCAGTGAGGGGGGTGATACGCAGTATTTT. Amino acids: CASSEGGDTQYF.

The chain employs TRBV15 and TRBJ2-1; 7 nucleotides line up with TRBD1. Per the germline V gene, CDR1 is LNHNV and CDR2 is YYDKDF (reference sequence). The V gene end was trimmed by 1 base and the J gene end by 7 bases; junction bases not matched to a gene: 1. The CDR3 totals 13 residues. CDR3 amino acids: CATSRATGNEQFF. In DNA form, the CDR3 reads TGTGCCACCAGCAGAGCGACAGGGAATGAGCAGTTCTTC.

The chain couples TRBV7-6 to TRBJ2-1; TRBD1 might be the D (5 bases). This CDR3 is built from 13 residues. With 6 bases removed from V and 4 bases from J, the gap between germline ends came to 10 bases. Germline V gene sequence: CDR1 SGHVS, CDR2 FNYEAQ. The CDR3 region has the DNA TGTGCCAGCAGTCGTACAGGTTACAATGAGCAGTTCTTC. Amino acid sequence: CASSRTGYNEQFF. Based on the CDR3 plus reference TRBV7-6 and TRBJ2-1, the full variable domain is GAGVSQSPRYKVTKRGQDVALRCDPISGHVSLYWYRQALGQGPEFLTYFNYEAQQDKSGLPNDRFSAERPEGSISTLTIQRTEQRDSAMYRCASSRTGYNEQFFGPGTRLTVL.

The CDR3 protein is CASCRQGTRGTDTQYF. The CDR3 bases are TGTGCCAGCTGCCGTCAGGGAACCCGGGGCACAGATACGCAGTATTTT. The chain carries TRBV11-2 and TRBJ2-3; TRBD1 is a possible D gene (5 bases). CDR3 length equals 16 residues. V was shortened by 8 bases and J by 1 base, with 19 bases between the two germline ends. CDR1 is SGHAT and CDR2 is FQNNGV in the germline V gene.

This chain uses TRBV2 with TRBJ2-7, with TRBD1 matching 9 bases. Germline loops: CDR1 SNHLY, CDR2 FYNNEI. The CDR3 runs to 14 residues. Losses at the gene ends were 5 bases for V and 3 bases for J; bases not matched to a gene: 5. Here the CDR3 DNA reads TGTGCCAGCAGTACCCGGGACAGGGACTACGAGCAGTACTTC. This encodes CASSTRDRDYEQYF.

Concerning this clonotype: Being one base from a much bigger clone, this may be a read error. The V and J genes are TRBV5-1 and TRBJ2-6, with TRBD2 matching 7 bases. The germline V gene encodes CDR1 SGHRS and CDR2 YFSETQ. This CDR3 spans 16 amino acids. CDR3 protein: CASSGGGDSGSNVLTF. The CDR3 DNA sequence: TGCGCCAGCAGCGGGGGGGGGGACTCTGGGTCCAACGTCCTGACTTTC.

The sample holds a few counts of this clonotype. The gene calls are TRBV27 and TRBJ2-7, with D unclear. With 2 bases removed from V and 3 bases from J, the gap between germline ends came to 11 bases. This CDR3 has 14 residues. CDR1 and CDR2 (germline): MNHEY, SMNVEV (reference sequence). The CDR3 bases are TGTGCCAGCAGTTTAAGGTCACAGAACTACGAGCAGTACTTC. Translation gives CASSLRSQNYEQYF.

This clonotype was seen once. CDR3 loop: CASSLRSGNQPQHF. The CDR3 DNA follows: TGTGCCAGCAGTTTAAGGTCGGGTAATCAGCCCCAGCATTTT. This chain connects TRBV12-3 or TRBV12-4 to TRBJ1-5, with D uncertain. With 2 bases removed from V and 4 bases from J, the gap between germline ends came to 9 bases. The CDR3 covers 14 residues.